This T cell receptor (beta chain) comes out of a study of read filtering for tumor transcriptome and immune sequencing. Study outcomes and limitations: Dropping single-read clonotypes raised IR-seq and RNA-seq shared-clonotype correlation.

The V and J ends lost 4 bases and 5 bases respectively, with 9 bases between them. Germline V gene data show CDR1 as MNHEY and CDR2 as SMNVEV (reference sequence). The CDR3 loop spans 13 amino acids. The library was built from roughly 400 ng RNA with molecular barcoded adaptors for alpha/delta and beta/gamma chains. MiXCR, run by TCRdb on the reads, gives a single entry per CDR3 protein. This table holds about 5,500 distinct CDR3 sequences, roughly 22% found once. By frequency in the sample, this clonotype is medium-sized. Its antigen is not identified. The specimen sequenced was a population of CD138-negative cells sorted from bone marrow. The receptor was isolated from a donor at least 40 years old with multiple myeloma. The chain employs TRBV27 and TRBJ2-1; no clear D. The CDR3 bases are TGTGCCAGCAGTTCGCACCCGAACAATGAGCAGTTCTTC. This encodes CASSSHPNNEQFF.